Below, one T cell receptor (beta chain) is given with its context. Its antigen is unknown. Germline V gene sequence: CDR1 GTSNPN, CDR2 SVGIG (reference sequence). The CDR3 runs to 14 residues. The V gene lost 1 base and the J gene lost 5 bases, with 14 bases spanning the gap. This specimen belongs to a study of OX40 agonist ivuxolimab in advanced cancers. Exclusion of a patient followed from autoimmune disease history or systemic immunosuppression. Some clones are missing from TCRdb's copy, which holds only in-frame ones; the method was immunoSEQ multiplex PCR. Among approximately 70,000 clones listed, roughly 92% were seen once. General study points: More expanded clones were found, on average, in CD8+ than in CD4+ T cells.

The sequence was obtained from an adult with an advanced solid tumor such as melanoma, head and neck, liver or kidney cancer. The chain combines TRBV30 with TRBJ2-5; a possible D gene is TRBD2 (5 bases). The sample here was CD4+ or CD8+ T cells sorted from blood, taken in a trial of the OX40 agonist ivuxolimab. CDR3 loop: CAWSEDVRGETQYF. For the CDR3, the DNA is TGTGCCTGGAGTGAGGATGTAAGAGGGGAGACCCAGTACTTC.